This TCR beta chain appears in the sequencing data of a study of T-cell reconstitution after alpha-beta-depleted transplantation in children. This clonotype was seen repeatedly, ten times or more. Library preparation (for TCRbeta) was performed with unique molecular identifiers. TCRdb re-analysed the PCR reads in MiXCR, keeping a single row per CDR3 protein. Here the sample spans 190,000 or so distinct CDR3 sequences, roughly 15% being singletons. Sequenced here: PBMCs from the stem cell graft donor, sampled from the stem cell graft. This TCR was recovered from a human donor who donated a stem cell graft to a child with acute lymphoblastic leukemia.

In DNA, the CDR3 is TGTGCCAGCAGTGAGCACAGGGGGCAGCCCGAAGAGACCCAGTACTTC. Its translation: CASSEHRGQPEETQYF. This chain connects TRBV25-1 to TRBJ2-5, with 9 bases that match TRBD1. The CDR3 has 16 residues. Unmatched junction bases numbered 8, after V lost 3 bases and J lost 3 bases. Germline values: CDR1 MGHDK, CDR2 SYGVNS.